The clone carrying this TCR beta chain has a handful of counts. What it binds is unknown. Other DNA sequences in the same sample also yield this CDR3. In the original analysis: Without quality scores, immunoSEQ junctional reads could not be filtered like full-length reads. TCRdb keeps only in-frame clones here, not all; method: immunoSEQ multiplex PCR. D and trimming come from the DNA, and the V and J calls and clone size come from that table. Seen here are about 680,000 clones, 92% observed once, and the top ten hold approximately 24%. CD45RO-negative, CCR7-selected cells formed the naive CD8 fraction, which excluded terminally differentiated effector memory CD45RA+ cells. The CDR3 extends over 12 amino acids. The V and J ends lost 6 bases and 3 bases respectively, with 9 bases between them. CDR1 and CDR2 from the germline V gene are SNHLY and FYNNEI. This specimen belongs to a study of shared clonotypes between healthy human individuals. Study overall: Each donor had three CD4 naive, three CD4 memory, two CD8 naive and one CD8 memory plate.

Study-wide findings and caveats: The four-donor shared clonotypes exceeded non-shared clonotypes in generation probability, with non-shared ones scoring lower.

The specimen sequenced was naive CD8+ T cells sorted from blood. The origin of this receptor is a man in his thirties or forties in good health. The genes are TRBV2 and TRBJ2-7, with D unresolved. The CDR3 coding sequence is TGTGCCAGCAGGGGTACGTACTACGAGCAGTACTTC. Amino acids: CASRGTYYEQYF.